This is a list of T cell receptor beta chains from one sample in a study of early T cells in non-severe SARS-CoV-2 infection. TCRdb analysed the 5' RACE reads with MiXCR anew, one entry per CDR3 protein. The repertoire consists of 45,000 to 75,000 distinct CDR3 sequences, with 5.5% to 6.5% occurring once and the leading ten covering about 6.8%. Sequencing used whole blood. These receptors were obtained from an adult who was a healthcare worker with PCR-confirmed SARS-CoV-2 infection or an uninfected control (not recorded which). The CDR3 runs from the conserved cysteine through the conserved F or W. D genes are given only for firm matches. Not every row has a clone size; where given, it reads once, few, many or a size class.

>TRBJ2-2|many|NA|TRBV7-9
TGTGCCAGCAGGCTAAGTGGAAACACCGGGGAGCTGTTTTTT
CASRLSGNTGELFF
>TRBJ1-2|few|NA|TRBV29-1
TGCAGCGTTGACAGCAGGGCGGGCTACACCTTC
CSVDSRAGYTF
>TRBJ2-1|many|TRBD2|TRBV30
TGTGCCTGGAGTACCCGGACTAGCGGAACCTACAATGAGCAGTTCTTC
CAWSTRTSGTYNEQFF
>TRBJ2-1|many|TRBD2|TRBV11-3
TGTGCCAGCAGCTTGGCACTAGCGGGAGGCAACAATGAGCAGTTCTTC
CASSLALAGGNNEQFF
>TRBJ2-3|many|TRBD2|TRBV7-9
TGTGCCAGCAGCTTTAGCGGGAACACAGATACGCAGTATTTT
CASSFSGNTDTQYF
>TRBJ1-2|many|TRBD1|TRBV27
TGTGCCAGCAGTTTAACAGGGGCGGGAGGCTACACCTTC
CASSLTGAGGYTF
>TRBJ1-1|many|NA|TRBV7-9
TGTGCCAGCAACTTCCCGTCCCTTAACACTGAAGCTTTCTTT
CASNFPSLNTEAFF
>TRBJ1-1|few|NA|TRBV6-5
TGTGCCAGCAGTTACGCAGGGAGAGCTTTCTTT
CASSYAGRAFF
>TRBJ1-4|few|NA|TRBV10-3
TGTGCCATCAGCCATTCTAGGGGTTCCAATGAAAAACTGTTTTTT
CAISHSRGSNEKLFF
>TRBJ2-5|many|TRBD2|TRBV9
TGTGCCAGCAGCCGGGATAGCGGGAGGGGAGAGACCCAGTACTTC
CASSRDSGRGETQYF
>TRBJ2-5|many|TRBD2|TRBV20-1
TGCAGTGCTAGAGATATAAGGACTAGCGGCCAAGAGACCCAGTACTTC
CSARDIRTSGQETQYF
>TRBJ2-6|few|NA|TRBV6-2/TRBV6-3
TGTGCCAGCATTCAAGGGTCTGGGGCCAACGTCCTGACTTTC
CASIQGSGANVLTF
>TRBJ2-1|few|TRBD2|TRBV7-2
TGTGCCAGCAGCAGTAGCGGGGGGGTTGCCAATGAGCAGTTCTTC
CASSSSGGVANEQFF
>TRBJ2-2|few|NA|TRBV5-4
TGTGCCAGCAGCTCCCCCTCAGACACCGGGGAGCTGTTTTTT
CASSSPSDTGELFF
>TRBJ2-5|many|NA|TRBV7-8
TGTGCCAGCAGCTGGGCACCCCGAGGGGAGACCCAGTACTTC
CASSWAPRGETQYF
>TRBJ1-2|many|TRBD1|TRBV12-5
TGTGCTAGTGGTTTTCTAACAGGGGCGGATGGCTACACCTTC
CASGFLTGADGYTF
>TRBJ1-5|few|NA|TRBV4-1
TGCGCCAGCAGCCAGCAAGTTAGGAATCAGCCCCAGCATTTT
CASSQQVRNQPQHF
>TRBJ1-3|many|NA|TRBV11-2
TGTGCCAGCAGCCTAGAAGTGCACGGAAACACCATATATTTT
CASSLEVHGNTIYF
>TRBJ2-5|few|TRBD2|TRBV12-3/TRBV12-4
TGTGCCAGCAGTCCGACTAGCGGGAGGGGAGAGACCCAGTACTTC
CASSPTSGRGETQYF
>TRBJ2-5|NA|TRBD2|TRBV11-3
TGTGCCAGCAGCTCCGGGGGGACCCAAGAGACCCAGTACTTC
CASSSGGTQETQYF
>TRBJ1-6|many|NA|TRBV6-1
TGTGCCAGCAGTGAAGTTGAGGTTCCCTTCTATAATTCACCCCTCCACTTT
CASSEVEVPFYNSPLHF
>TRBJ2-1|NA|NA|TRBV10-2
TGCGCCAGCAGGGACCGCTACTCAAACAATGAGCAGTTCTTC
CASRDRYSNNEQFF
>TRBJ2-7|few|NA|TRBV9
TGTGCCAGCAGCGCAGGCGGGGGCCGCTCCTACGAGCAGTACTTC
CASSAGGGRSYEQYF
>TRBJ1-5|many|TRBD1|TRBV7-9
TGTGCCAGCAGCTTAGAGGGGACAGGCAATCAGCCCCAGCATTTT
CASSLEGTGNQPQHF
>TRBJ2-7|many|NA|TRBV11-2
TGTGCCAGCAGCTTTTTTGAGGGGTACGGTTACGAGCAGTACTTC
CASSFFEGYGYEQYF
>TRBJ2-1|many|NA|TRBV7-6
TGTGCCAGCAGCCATAGGAACAATGAGCAGTTCTTC
CASSHRNNEQFF
>TRBJ1-2|NA|NA|TRBV9
TGTGCCAGCAGCGGTTTCGGACAGAACTATGGCTACACCTTC
CASSGFGQNYGYTF
>TRBJ2-3|many|TRBD1|TRBV6-5
TGTGCCAGCAGTTACTCCGGGACAGGGGCAGATACGCAGTATTTT
CASSYSGTGADTQYF
>TRBJ1-1|NA|NA|TRBV19
TGTGCCAGTAGTGTGACAGGACACACTGAAGCTTTCTTT
CASSVTGHTEAFF
>TRBJ1-2|many|TRBD1|TRBV20-1
TGCAGTGCTAGAGATCAAGGGGGCAATTATGGCTACACCTTC
CSARDQGGNYGYTF
>TRBJ1-5|many|NA|TRBV6-6
TGTGCCAGCAGTTACGATCTTATCTCGGGACTCAAAAATCAGCCCCAGCATTTT
CASSYDLISGLKNQPQHF
>TRBJ2-1|NA|NA|TRBV29-1
TGCAGTTTTCGGGGTAGGGGTGAGCAGTTCTTC
CSFRGRGEQFF
>TRBJ2-7|many|NA|TRBV7-2
TGTGCCAGCCTGGGGGTGGACGAGCAGTACTTC
CASLGVDEQYF
>TRBJ1-1|many|NA|TRBV6-1
TGTGCCAGCATCCTTGACGGGAACACTGAAGCTTTCTTT
CASILDGNTEAFF
>TRBJ1-5|many|NA|TRBV20-1
TGCAGTGCTAGAGATATGGTGACCGGGACAAGGAATCAGCCCCAGCATTTT
CSARDMVTGTRNQPQHF
>TRBJ2-1|many|NA|TRBV20-1
TGCAGTGCTCCCCGTCCTAGTAGCGGTGAGCAGTTCTTC
CSAPRPSSGEQFF
>TRBJ1-1|many|NA|TRBV7-6
TGTGCCAGCAGCTTAGAATTGGGGGGGAGGCGGACTGAAGCTTTCTTT
CASSLELGGRRTEAFF
>TRBJ2-3|many|NA|TRBV11-2
TGTGCCAGCAGCTTGGAGGGGCGGACAACCCCATATTTT
CASSLEGRTTPYF
>TRBJ2-3|few|NA|TRBV5-4
TGTGCCAGCAGCTCCCGCGCCTCCGCCACAGATACGCAGTATTTT
CASSSRASATDTQYF
>TRBJ2-6|many|NA|TRBV10-2
TGCGCCAGCAGTGATATCTCAGCTGGGGCCAACGTCCTGACTTTC
CASSDISAGANVLTF
>TRBJ2-5|many|NA|TRBV24-1
TGTGCCACCAGTGAAGGAGGCGAGACCCAGTACTTC
CATSEGGETQYF
>TRBJ2-7|NA|NA|TRBV7-2
TGTGCCAGCAGCCGTGTCAGGGACTACGAGCAGTACTTC
CASSRVRDYEQYF
>TRBJ2-1|many|NA|TRBV7-2
TGTGCCAGCAGGCTAACTAGGGGTTTTTCCAATGAGCAGTTCTTC
CASRLTRGFSNEQFF
>TRBJ2-7|few|TRBD1|TRBV7-8
TGTGCCAGCAGCTTAGCTTTAGCTCGGGACAGGGGCTACGAGCAGTACTTC
CASSLALARDRGYEQYF
>TRBJ2-3|NA|NA|TRBV30
TGTGCCTGGAGTGTAACCCAGCATACGCAGTATTTT
CAWSVTQHTQYF
>TRBJ2-7|many|TRBD2|TRBV10-3
TGTGCCTCGGGGGGGGACGGCGCTACCTACGAGCAGTACTTC
CASGGDGATYEQYF
>TRBJ2-1|many|TRBD1|TRBV20-1
TGCAGTGCTAGAGGAGTCCAGGGGGGACAGGGGAACAATGAGCAGTTCTTC
CSARGVQGGQGNNEQFF
>TRBJ2-1|many|NA|TRBV20-1
TGCAGTGCTGCGGGCCCTGGGGATGAGCAGTTCTTC
CSAAGPGDEQFF
>TRBJ2-1|NA|NA|TRBV19
TGTGCCAGTAGTCCCAGCAGCTACAATGAGCAGTTCTTC
CASSPSSYNEQFF
>TRBJ1-3|many|TRBD1|TRBV4-1
TGTGCCAGCAGCTTAGGGACAGGGCCTGGAAACACCATATATTTT
CASSLGTGPGNTIYF
>TRBJ1-4|many|NA|TRBV7-9
TGTGCCAGCAGCCCCTCAAATGAAAAACTGTTTTTT
CASSPSNEKLFF
>TRBJ2-7|few|TRBD2|TRBV7-2
TGTGCCAGCAGCTCTGCTAGCGGGACTTCCTACGAGCAGTACTTC
CASSSASGTSYEQYF